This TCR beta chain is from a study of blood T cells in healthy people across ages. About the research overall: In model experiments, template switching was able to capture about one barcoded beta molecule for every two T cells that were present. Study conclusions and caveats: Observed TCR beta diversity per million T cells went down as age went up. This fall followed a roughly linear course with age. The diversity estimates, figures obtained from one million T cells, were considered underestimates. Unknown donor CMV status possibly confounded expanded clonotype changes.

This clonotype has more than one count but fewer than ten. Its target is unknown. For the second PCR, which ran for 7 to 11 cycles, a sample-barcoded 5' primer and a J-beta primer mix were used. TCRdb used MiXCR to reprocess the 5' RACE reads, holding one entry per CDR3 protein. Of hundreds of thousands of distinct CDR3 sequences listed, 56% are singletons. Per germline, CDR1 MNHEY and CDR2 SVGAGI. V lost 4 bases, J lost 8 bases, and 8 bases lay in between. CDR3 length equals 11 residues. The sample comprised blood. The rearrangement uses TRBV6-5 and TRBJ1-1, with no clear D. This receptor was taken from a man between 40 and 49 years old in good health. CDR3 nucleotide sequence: TGTGCCAGCAGTTCTCCCTGGGAAGCTTTCTTT. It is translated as CASSSPWEAFF.